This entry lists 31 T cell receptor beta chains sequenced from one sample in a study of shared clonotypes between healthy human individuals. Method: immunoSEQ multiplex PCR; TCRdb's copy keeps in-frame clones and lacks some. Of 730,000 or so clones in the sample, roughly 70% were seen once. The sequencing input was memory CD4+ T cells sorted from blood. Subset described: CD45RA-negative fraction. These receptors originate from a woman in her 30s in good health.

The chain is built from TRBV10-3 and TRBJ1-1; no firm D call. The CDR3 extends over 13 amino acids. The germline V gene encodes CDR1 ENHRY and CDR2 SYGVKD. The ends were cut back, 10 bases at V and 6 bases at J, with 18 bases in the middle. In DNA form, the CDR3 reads TGTGCCACCGCCACAGACTCAGGTTCTGAAGCTTTCTTT. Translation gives CATATDSGSEAFF.

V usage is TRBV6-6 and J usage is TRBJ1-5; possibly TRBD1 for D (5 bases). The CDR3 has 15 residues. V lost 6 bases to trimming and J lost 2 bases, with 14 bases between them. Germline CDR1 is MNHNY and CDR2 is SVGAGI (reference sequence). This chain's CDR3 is CASSRSGEGNQPQHF. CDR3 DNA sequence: TGTGCCAGCAGCCGCTCGGGGGAGGGCAATCAGCCCCAGCATTTT.

CDR3 sequence reads: CASSWTGVNTEAFF. CDR3 coding DNA: TGTGCCAGCAGTTGGACAGGCGTGAACACTGAAGCTTTCTTT. The genes are TRBV28 and TRBJ1-1; 7 nucleotides line up with TRBD1. V shed 4 bases and J 0 bases; nucleotides not matched to a gene: 2. Germline lookup yields CDR1 MDHEN and CDR2 SYDVKM. This CDR3 region has 14 residues.

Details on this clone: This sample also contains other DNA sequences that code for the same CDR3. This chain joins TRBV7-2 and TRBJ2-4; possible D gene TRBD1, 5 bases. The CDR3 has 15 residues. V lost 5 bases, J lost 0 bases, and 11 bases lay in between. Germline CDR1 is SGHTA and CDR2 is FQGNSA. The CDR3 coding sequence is TGTGCCAGCAGCACGACAGTTCTAGCCAAAAACATTCAGTACTTC. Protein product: CASSTTVLAKNIQYF.

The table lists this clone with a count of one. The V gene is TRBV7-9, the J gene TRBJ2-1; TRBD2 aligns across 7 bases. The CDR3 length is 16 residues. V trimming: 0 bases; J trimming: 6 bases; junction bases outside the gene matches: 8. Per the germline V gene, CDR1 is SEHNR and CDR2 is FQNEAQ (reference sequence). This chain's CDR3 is CASSLAGTGGVNEQFF. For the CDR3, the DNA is TGTGCCAGCAGCTTAGCCGGGACTGGGGGGGTCAATGAGCAGTTCTTC.

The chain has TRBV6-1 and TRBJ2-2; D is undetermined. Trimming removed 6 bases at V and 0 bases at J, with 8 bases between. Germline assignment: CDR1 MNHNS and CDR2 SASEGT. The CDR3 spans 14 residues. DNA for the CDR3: TGTGCCAGCAGCATAAACGCGAACACCGGGGAGCTGTTTTTT. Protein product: CASSINANTGELFF.

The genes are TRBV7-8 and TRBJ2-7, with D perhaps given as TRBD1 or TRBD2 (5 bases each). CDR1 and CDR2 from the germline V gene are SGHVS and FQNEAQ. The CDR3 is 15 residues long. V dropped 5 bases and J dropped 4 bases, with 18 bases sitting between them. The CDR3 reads CASSPRRELRYEQYF. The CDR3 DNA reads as TGTGCCAGCAGCCCCCGCAGGGAGCTAAGGTACGAGCAGTACTTC.

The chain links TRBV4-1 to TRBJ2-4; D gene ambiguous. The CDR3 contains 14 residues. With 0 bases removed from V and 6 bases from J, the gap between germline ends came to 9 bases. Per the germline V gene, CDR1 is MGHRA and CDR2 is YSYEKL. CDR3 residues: CASSQDPGRNIQYF. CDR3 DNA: TGCGCCAGCAGCCAAGACCCTGGAAGAAACATTCAGTACTTC.

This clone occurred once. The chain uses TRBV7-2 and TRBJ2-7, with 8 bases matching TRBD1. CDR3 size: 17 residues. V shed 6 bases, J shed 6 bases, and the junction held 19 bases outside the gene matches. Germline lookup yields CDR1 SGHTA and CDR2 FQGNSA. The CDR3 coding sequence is TGTGCCAGCAGTCCTTGGGCCGCCGGGACAGGTACGAGCGAGCAGTACTTC. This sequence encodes CASSPWAAGTGTSEQYF.

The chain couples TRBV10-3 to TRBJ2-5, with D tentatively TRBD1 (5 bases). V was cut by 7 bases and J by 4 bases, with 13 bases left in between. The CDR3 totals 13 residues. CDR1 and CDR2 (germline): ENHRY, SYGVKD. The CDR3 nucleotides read TGTGCCATCAATGACCAGGGTGGAGAGACCCAGTACTTC. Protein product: CAINDQGGETQYF.

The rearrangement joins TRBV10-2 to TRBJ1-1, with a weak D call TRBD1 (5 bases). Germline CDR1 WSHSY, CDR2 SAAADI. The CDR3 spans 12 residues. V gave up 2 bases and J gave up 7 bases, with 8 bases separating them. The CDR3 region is CASSEGAVEAFF. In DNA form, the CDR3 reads TGCGCCAGCAGTGAGGGGGCAGTTGAAGCTTTCTTT.

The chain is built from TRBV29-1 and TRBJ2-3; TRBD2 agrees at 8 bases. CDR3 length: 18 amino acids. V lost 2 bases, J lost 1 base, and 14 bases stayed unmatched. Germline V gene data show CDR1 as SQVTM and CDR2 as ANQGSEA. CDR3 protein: CSVELLAGSKVGTDTQYF. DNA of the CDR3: TGCAGCGTTGAATTGCTAGCGGGCTCAAAAGTGGGCACAGATACGCAGTATTTT.

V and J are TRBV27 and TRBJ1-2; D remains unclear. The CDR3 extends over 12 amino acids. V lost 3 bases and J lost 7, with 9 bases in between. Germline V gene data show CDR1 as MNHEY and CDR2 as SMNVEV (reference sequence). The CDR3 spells CASSFGGFGYTF. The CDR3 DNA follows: TGTGCCAGCAGTTTTGGAGGGTTTGGCTACACCTTC.

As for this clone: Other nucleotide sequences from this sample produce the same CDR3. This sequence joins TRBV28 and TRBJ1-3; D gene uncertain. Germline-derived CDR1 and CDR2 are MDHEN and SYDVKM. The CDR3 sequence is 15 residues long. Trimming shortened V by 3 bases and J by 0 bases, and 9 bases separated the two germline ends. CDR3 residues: CASSFRGSSGNTIYF. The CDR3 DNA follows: TGTGCCAGCAGTTTCCGAGGTTCCTCTGGAAACACCATATATTTT.

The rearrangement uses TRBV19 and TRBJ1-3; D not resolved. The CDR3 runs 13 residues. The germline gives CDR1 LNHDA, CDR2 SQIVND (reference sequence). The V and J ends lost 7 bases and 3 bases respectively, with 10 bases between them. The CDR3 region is CASTLGVGNTIYF. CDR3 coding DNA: TGTGCCAGTACCCTCGGGGTTGGAAACACCATATATTTT.

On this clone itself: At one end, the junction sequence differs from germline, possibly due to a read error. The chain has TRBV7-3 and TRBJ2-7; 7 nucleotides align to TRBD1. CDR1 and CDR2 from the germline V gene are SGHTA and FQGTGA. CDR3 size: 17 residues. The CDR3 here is CASSPSSARQGRGEQYF. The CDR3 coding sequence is TGCGCCAGCAGCCCTAGTTCGGCCCGACAGGGAAGGGGCGAGCAGTACTTC.

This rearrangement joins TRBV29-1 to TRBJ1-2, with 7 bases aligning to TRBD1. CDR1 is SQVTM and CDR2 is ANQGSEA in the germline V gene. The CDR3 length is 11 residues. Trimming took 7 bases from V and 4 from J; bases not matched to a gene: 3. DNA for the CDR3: TGCAGCGGGGGGGACAGCTATGGCTACACCTTC. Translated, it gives CSGGDSYGYTF.

CDR3 sequence: CASSPLAEADEQYF. CDR3 DNA: TGTGCCAGCTCACCCCTGGCCGAGGCCGACGAGCAGTACTTC. J is TRBJ2-7 and V is TRBV18, with no clear D. Per the germline V gene, CDR1 is KGHSH and CDR2 is LQKENI. The length of the CDR3 is 14 residues. Trimming took off 3 bases at V and 5 bases at J, with 14 bases between the two ends.

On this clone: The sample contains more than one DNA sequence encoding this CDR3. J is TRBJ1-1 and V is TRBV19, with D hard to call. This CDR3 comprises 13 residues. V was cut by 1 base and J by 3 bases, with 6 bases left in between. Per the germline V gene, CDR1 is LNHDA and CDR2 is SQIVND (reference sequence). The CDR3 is CASSIGVDTEAFF. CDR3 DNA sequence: TGTGCCAGTAGTATAGGGGTCGACACTGAAGCTTTCTTT. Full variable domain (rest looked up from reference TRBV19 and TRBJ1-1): DGGITQSPKYLFRKEGQNVTLSCEQNLNHDAMYWYRQDPGQGLRLIYYSQIVNDFQKGDIAEGYSVSREKKESFPLTVTSAQKNPTAFYLCASSIGVDTEAFFGQGTRLTVV.

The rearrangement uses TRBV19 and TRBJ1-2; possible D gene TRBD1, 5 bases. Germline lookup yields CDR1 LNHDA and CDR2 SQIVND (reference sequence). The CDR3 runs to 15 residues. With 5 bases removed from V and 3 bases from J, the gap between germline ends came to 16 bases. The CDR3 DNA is TGTGCCAGTAGTCGACAGACTGTAGACTACTATGGCTACACCTTC. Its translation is CASSRQTVDYYGYTF.

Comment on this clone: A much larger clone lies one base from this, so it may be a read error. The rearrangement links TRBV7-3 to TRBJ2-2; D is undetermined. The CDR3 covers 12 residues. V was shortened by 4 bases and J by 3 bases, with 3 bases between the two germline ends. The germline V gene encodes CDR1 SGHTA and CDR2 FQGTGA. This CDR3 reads CASSSYTGELFF. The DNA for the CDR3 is TGTGCCAGCAGCTCCTACACCGGGGAGCTGTTTTTT.

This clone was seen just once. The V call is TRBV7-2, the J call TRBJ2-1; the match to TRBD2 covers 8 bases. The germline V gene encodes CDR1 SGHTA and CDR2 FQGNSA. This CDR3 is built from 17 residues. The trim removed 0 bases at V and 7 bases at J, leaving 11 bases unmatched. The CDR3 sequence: CASSLALGAGVRNEQFF. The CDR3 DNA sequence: TGTGCCAGCAGCTTAGCACTGGGAGCGGGAGTTCGGAATGAGCAGTTCTTC.

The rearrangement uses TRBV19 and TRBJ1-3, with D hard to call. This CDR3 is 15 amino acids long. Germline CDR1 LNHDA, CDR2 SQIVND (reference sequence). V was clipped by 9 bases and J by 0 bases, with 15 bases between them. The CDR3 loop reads CASLGRSPSGNTIYF. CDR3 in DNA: TGTGCCAGCCTCGGGCGCAGTCCCTCTGGAAACACCATATATTTT.

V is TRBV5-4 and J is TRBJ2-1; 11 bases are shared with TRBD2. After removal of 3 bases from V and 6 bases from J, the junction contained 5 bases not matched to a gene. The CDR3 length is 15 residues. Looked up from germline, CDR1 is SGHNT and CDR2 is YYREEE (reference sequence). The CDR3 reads CASSSGLAEPNEQFF. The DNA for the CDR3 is TGTGCCAGCAGCTCGGGACTAGCGGAACCCAATGAGCAGTTCTTC. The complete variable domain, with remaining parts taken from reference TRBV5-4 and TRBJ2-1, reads ETGVTQSPTHLIKTRGQQVTLRCSSQSGHNTVSWYQQALGQGPQFIFQYYREEENGRGNFPPRFSGLQFPNYSSELNVNALELDDSALYLCASSSGLAEPNEQFFGPGTRLTVL.

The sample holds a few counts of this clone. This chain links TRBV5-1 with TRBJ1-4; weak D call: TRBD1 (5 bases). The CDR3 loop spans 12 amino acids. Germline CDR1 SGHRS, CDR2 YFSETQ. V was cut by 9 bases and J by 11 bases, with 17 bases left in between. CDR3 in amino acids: CATHRQLLKLFF. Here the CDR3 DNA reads TGCGCCACCCACCGACAGCTTTTGAAACTGTTTTTT.

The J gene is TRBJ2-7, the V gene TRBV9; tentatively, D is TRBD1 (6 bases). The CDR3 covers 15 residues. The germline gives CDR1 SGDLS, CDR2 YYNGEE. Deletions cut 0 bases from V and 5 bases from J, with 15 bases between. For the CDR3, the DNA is TGTGCCAGCAGCGTAGGCCTCGGACAGAGCGACGAGCAGTACTTC. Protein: CASSVGLGQSDEQYF.

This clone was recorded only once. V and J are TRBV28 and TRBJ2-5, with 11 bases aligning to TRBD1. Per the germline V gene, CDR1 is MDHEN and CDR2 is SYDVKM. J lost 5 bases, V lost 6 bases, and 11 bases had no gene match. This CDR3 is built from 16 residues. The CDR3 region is CASSIGTGGLVETQYF. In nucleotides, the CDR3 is TGTGCCAGCAGCATAGGGACAGGGGGTCTGGTGGAGACCCAGTACTTC.

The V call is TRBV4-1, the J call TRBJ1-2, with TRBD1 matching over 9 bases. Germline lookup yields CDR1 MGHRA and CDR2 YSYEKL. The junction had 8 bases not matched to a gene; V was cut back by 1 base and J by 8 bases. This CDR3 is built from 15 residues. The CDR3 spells CASSQATGTGHGYTF. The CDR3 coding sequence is TGCGCCAGCAGCCAAGCAACGGGGACAGGGCACGGCTACACCTTC.

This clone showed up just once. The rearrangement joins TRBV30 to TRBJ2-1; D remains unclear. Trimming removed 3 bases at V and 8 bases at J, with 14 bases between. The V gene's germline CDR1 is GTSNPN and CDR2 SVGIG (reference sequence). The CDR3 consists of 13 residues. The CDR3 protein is CAWRGVPRDEQFF. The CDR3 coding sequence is TGTGCCTGGAGGGGCGTCCCTCGGGATGAGCAGTTCTTC.

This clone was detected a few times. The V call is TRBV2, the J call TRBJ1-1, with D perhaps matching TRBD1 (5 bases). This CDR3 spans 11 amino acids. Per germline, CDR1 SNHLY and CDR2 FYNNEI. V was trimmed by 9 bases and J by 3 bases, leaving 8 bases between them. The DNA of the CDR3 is TGTGCCAGTGGGGGGGACACTGAAGCTTTCTTT. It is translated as CASGGDTEAFF.

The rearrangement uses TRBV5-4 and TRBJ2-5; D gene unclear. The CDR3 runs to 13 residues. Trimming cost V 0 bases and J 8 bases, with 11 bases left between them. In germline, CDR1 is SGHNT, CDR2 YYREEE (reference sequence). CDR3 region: CASSLDSLGTQYF. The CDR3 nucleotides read TGTGCCAGCAGCTTGGACTCCCTAGGTACCCAGTACTTC.